Listed below are T cell receptor beta chains from one sample, sequenced in a study of sequential checkpoint blockade in melanoma. Clones were read by immunoSEQ multiplex PCR, and TCRdb kept only the in-frame ones, dropping some. The data contain more than 35,000 clones, over 75% of them singletons. The sequencing here drew on CD8+ T cells sorted from blood (inferred from file names), taken from a patient given nivolumab and ipilimumab in sequence. The receptors stem from a human donor with melanoma. Each CDR3 is given with its conserved first and last residue. The D gene is left open where the match is weak. Expanded clones are given a class, and other clones once, few, many or no size at all.

D	V	size	J	DNA	CDR3
TRBD2	TRBV28	NA	TRBJ2-3	TGTGCCAGCAGTTACCTAGCGGGAGAGGGCACAGATACGCAGTATTTT	CASSYLAGEGTDTQYF
NA	TRBV27	NA	TRBJ2-7	TGTGCCAGCAGTTTGCGGGATCGGTACGGCGAGCAGTACTTC	CASSLRDRYGEQYF
TRBD2	TRBV6-4	NA	TRBJ2-3	TGTGCCAGCAGTGACACTAGCGGCACAGATACGCAGTATTTT	CASSDTSGTDTQYF
TRBD2	TRBV7-9	NA	TRBJ2-2	TGTGCCAGCAGCCCCCGGACTAGCGGGACCGGGGAGCTGTTTTTT	CASSPRTSGTGELFF
NA	TRBV27	NA	TRBJ2-5	TGTGCCAGCCGCTGGGGGGCAGGGGGTACCCAGTACTTC	CASRWGAGGTQYF
TRBD1	TRBV5-1	NA	TRBJ2-3	TGCGCCAGCAGCTTGGGGCAGGGGGTCACAGATACGCAGTATTTT	CASSLGQGVTDTQYF
NA	TRBV2	few	TRBJ2-1	TGTGCCAGCAGTGACCCCCCAGCGCGAGAGCAGTTCTTC	CASSDPPAREQFF
TRBD2	TRBV5-6	NA	TRBJ2-5	TGTGCCAGCAGCTTGGAGCGGGAGTCTTTGAAAGAGACCCAGTACTTC	CASSLERESLKETQYF
NA	TRBV28	NA	TRBJ1-2	TGTGCCAGCAGTGCCACCGGGGGGTCCAACTATGGCTACACCTTC	CASSATGGSNYGYTF
TRBD2	TRBV9	NA	TRBJ2-3	TGTGCCAGCAGCGTTCGGCGGGAGGGTGGCACAGATACGCAGTATTTT	CASSVRREGGTDTQYF
NA	TRBV30	NA	TRBJ2-3	TGTGCCTGGAACAGGGTTCGTTTAGATACGCAGTATTTT	CAWNRVRLDTQYF
TRBD2	TRBV5-1	NA	TRBJ2-2	TGCGCCAGCAGCTTGGCGCTAGCGGGAGTAGGTACCGGGGAGCTGTTTTTT	CASSLALAGVGTGELFF
TRBD2	TRBV7-9	NA	TRBJ2-1	TGTGCCAGCAGCCCTAATAGCGGGCCCACCTACAATGAGCAGTTCTTC	CASSPNSGPTYNEQFF
TRBD2	TRBV7-6	NA	TRBJ2-5	TGTGCCAGCAGCCCGGGACTAGGCATCCAGTACTTC	CASSPGLGIQYF
NA	TRBV7-3	NA	TRBJ2-2	TGTGCCAGCGGCTTTGTCGGGAGTAGGACCGGGGAGCTGTTTTTT	CASGFVGSRTGELFF
NA	TRBV7-9	NA	TRBJ2-3	TGTGCCACCTCTTCACCTAGAGGTCCCACAGATACGCAGTATTTT	CATSSPRGPTDTQYF
NA	TRBV7-3	many	TRBJ1-2	TGTGCCAGCAGCTTATACGAGGGGGGGACACCGGGCTACACCTTC	CASSLYEGGTPGYTF
TRBD1	TRBV5-5	NA	TRBJ1-3	TGTGCCAGCAGCTCGACAGGGATCTCTGGAAACACCATATATTTT	CASSSTGISGNTIYF
TRBD1	TRBV27	NA	TRBJ2-5	TGTGCCAGCAGTCTAGGGACAGGGCAAGAGACCCAGTACTTC	CASSLGTGQETQYF
NA	TRBV19	NA	TRBJ2-1	TGTGCCAGTAGTATGACAGGATCCTACAATGAGCAGTTCTTC	CASSMTGSYNEQFF
TRBD2	TRBV6-5	few	TRBJ2-5	TGTGCCAGCAGGTCCCGGGACTACCTGCAAGAGACCCAGTACTTC	CASRSRDYLQETQYF
TRBD2	TRBV4-1	NA	TRBJ2-1	TGCGCCAGCAGCCCTACCCACCCGGGACTATCCAATGAGCAGTTCTTC	CASSPTHPGLSNEQFF
NA	TRBV7-9	few	TRBJ2-7	TGTGCCAGCAGCATACTACAGGGCCGCGAGCAGTACTTC	CASSILQGREQYF
NA	TRBV15	NA	TRBJ2-7	TGTGCCACCAGCCGCGGGGCGCAGGGCTACGAGCAGTACTTC	CATSRGAQGYEQYF
TRBD2	TRBV5-4	NA	TRBJ2-2	TGTGCCAGCAGCCCCCCAACGGGACTAGCGGGAGTAATGGCCGGGGAGCTGTTTTTT	CASSPPTGLAGVMAGELFF
NA	TRBV5-5	NA	TRBJ1-1	TGTGCCAGCAGCTTGGCTGAGACACGGAACACTGAAGCTTTCTTT	CASSLAETRNTEAFF
TRBD2	TRBV7-9	NA	TRBJ2-5	TGTGCCAGCAGACCGACAGCGGGAGGGCCGGAGACCCAGTACTTC	CASRPTAGGPETQYF
TRBD1	TRBV6-5	NA	TRBJ2-1	TGTGCCAGCAGTCCCGGGACAGCCTACAATGAGCAGTTCTTC	CASSPGTAYNEQFF
TRBD2	TRBV6-6	NA	TRBJ2-7	TGTGCCAGCAGTTACGGAGCGGGGAGCTCCTACGAGCAGTACTTC	CASSYGAGSSYEQYF
TRBD2	TRBV19	once	TRBJ2-1	TGTGCCAGTAGACCTAGCGGTTATAACAATGAGCAGTTCTTC	CASRPSGYNNEQFF
NA	TRBV6-5	NA	TRBJ1-2	TGTGCCAGCAGTTCCTCGACAGGCACCTCGGGCTACACCTTC	CASSSSTGTSGYTF
NA	TRBV27	once	TRBJ1-6	TGTGCCAGCAGTTTATCGGGGGGGCGCGTTAATTCACCCCTCCACTTT	CASSLSGGRVNSPLHF
NA	TRBV19	few	TRBJ2-7	TGTGCCAGTAGTATCGCGGGTGCACCTTACGAGCAGTACTTC	CASSIAGAPYEQYF
NA	TRBV28	NA	TRBJ1-6	TGTGCCAGCAGCCCCCCCGGGGAATCACCCCTCCACTTT	CASSPPGESPLHF
NA	TRBV4-1	NA	TRBJ2-1	TGCGCCAGCAGCCAAGCACACCATAGCGGCAATGAGCAGTTCTTC	CASSQAHHSGNEQFF
TRBD1	TRBV9	NA	TRBJ1-4	TGTGCCAGCAGCCCTGGGACAGGGGAGTATGAAAAACTGTTTTTT	CASSPGTGEYEKLFF
NA	TRBV4-3	NA	TRBJ2-1	TGCGCCAGCAGCCCCTCCGCAGGAAGCTACAATGAGCAGTTCTTC	CASSPSAGSYNEQFF
TRBD2	TRBV9	NA	TRBJ2-1	TGTGCCAGCAGCGGACTAGCGGGATCCTACAATGAGCAGTTCTTC	CASSGLAGSYNEQFF
TRBD1	TRBV7-3	NA	TRBJ2-7	TGTGCCAGCAGCCCGACAGGGGCAGGCCACGAGCAGTACTTC	CASSPTGAGHEQYF
TRBD1	TRBV28	medium-sized	TRBJ1-2	TGTGCCAGCAGACCCACAGGGGGGTTTGGTGGCTACACCTTC	CASRPTGGFGGYTF
NA	TRBV12-5	few	TRBJ1-2	TGTGCTAGCGGGTATGAAGGTTCTAACTATGGCTACACCTTC	CASGYEGSNYGYTF
NA	TRBV28	NA	TRBJ2-6	TGTGCCAGCAGGGAGTCTGGGGCCAACGTCCTGACTTTC	CASRESGANVLTF
TRBD1	TRBV27	NA	TRBJ1-1	TGTGCCAGCAGTTTATCATCAGGGGGCTTCAACACTGAAGCTTTCTTT	CASSLSSGGFNTEAFF
NA	TRBV9	NA	TRBJ2-1	TGTGCCAGCAGCGTAGTGTCTAGTCCGGCGAGTGAGCAGTTCTTC	CASSVVSSPASEQFF
TRBD1	TRBV20-1	once	TRBJ2-4	TGCAGTGCTTGGGACCAGGGGGCCCGCTACTTC	CSAWDQGARYF
TRBD2	TRBV19	NA	TRBJ2-2	TGTGCCACAGCCGGGCTAGCGGGAGTCGGGGAGCTGTTTTTT	CATAGLAGVGELFF
NA	TRBV7-9	few	TRBJ1-2	TGTGCCAGCAGCTTAGATGGCGGGGGAGGAGTCGGCTACACCTTC	CASSLDGGGGVGYTF
NA	TRBV27	NA	TRBJ1-6	TGTGCCAGCAAGGGGTCAGATCTCTCCCTCCACTTT	CASKGSDLSLHF
NA	TRBV4-3	NA	TRBJ2-3	TGCGCCAGCAGCCAAGATACAACCACAGATACGCAGTATTTT	CASSQDTTTDTQYF
NA	TRBV29-1	NA	TRBJ1-2	TGCAGCGTTGTGGGGCTAATCCAGGGGTTGGTTGGCTATGGCTACACCTTC	CSVVGLIQGLVGYGYTF
NA	TRBV30	NA	TRBJ1-5	TGTGCCTGGAGTATAGGGGCTGGCAATCAGCCCCAGCATTTT	CAWSIGAGNQPQHF